Presented here are 5 T cell receptor beta chains from one specimen sequenced in a study of blood T cell repertoires in COVID-19. Profiled with immunoSEQ multiplex PCR; TCRdb holds only in-frame clones, not every one. Here the sample spans hundreds of thousands of clones, 75% to 85% being singletons. The sample was PBMCs or T cells enriched from blood (not recorded which). These TCRs come from a man younger than 40 with acute COVID-19.

This sequence joins TRBV21-1 and TRBJ1-2. TRBV21-1 is a pseudogene. The CDR3 is 12 amino acids. CDR3 nucleotides: TGTGCCAGCAGCAAAAGCCGAATTGACTACACCTTC. This translates into CASSKSRIDYTF.

V usage is TRBV5-1 and J usage is TRBJ1-3; a weak D match, TRBD1 (5 bases). CDR1 is SGHRS and CDR2 is YFSETQ in the germline V gene. The V and J ends lost 3 bases and 8 bases respectively, with 15 bases between them. CDR3 length: 14 amino acids. CDR3 sequence: CASSSGTVGDTIYF. CDR3 sequence (DNA): TGCGCCAGCAGCTCCGGGACTGTCGGAGACACCATATATTTT.

This clone was seen many times. V gene TRBV3-1 (or the pseudogene TRBV3-2) combines with J gene TRBJ1-1; D is unresolved. The length of the CDR3 is 16 residues. Germline values: CDR1 LGHDT, CDR2 YNNKEL (reference sequence). The ends were cut back, 1 base at V and 5 bases at J, with 17 bases in the middle. The CDR3 sequence: CASSQGLGASGTEAFF. The DNA of the CDR3 is TGTGCCAGCAGCCAAGGATTGGGTGCCTCGGGGACTGAAGCTTTCTTT.

The chain carries TRBV3-1 (or the pseudogene TRBV3-2) and TRBJ2-3; tentatively, D is TRBD1 (5 bases). The germline CDR1 and CDR2 sequences are LGHDT and YNNKEL (reference sequence). The CDR3 is made up of 12 amino acids. V lost 6 bases and J 4 bases, leaving 8 bases between the germline ends. The CDR3 DNA sequence: TGTGCCAGCAGGGCAGGGCCAGATACGCAGTATTTT. Translation gives CASRAGPDTQYF.

The chain is built from TRBV2 and TRBJ2-7; TRBD2 agrees at 8 bases. CDR3 length: 13 amino acids. Unmatched junction bases numbered 8, after V lost 1 base and J lost 12 bases. The V gene's germline CDR1 is SNHLY and CDR2 FYNNEI. CDR3 sequence: CASSEEDRGGLYF. Written as DNA, the CDR3 is TGTGCCAGCAGTGAAGAGGACCGGGGGGGCTTGTACTTC.